The next 9 T cell receptor beta chains were all read from a single sample in a study of blood T cell repertoires in COVID-19. Clones were read by immunoSEQ multiplex PCR, and TCRdb kept only the in-frame ones, dropping some. The data contain 120,000 to 150,000 clones, around 81% of them singletons. Material for sequencing was peripheral blood. The receptor set was obtained from a human donor in a cohort sampled during active COVID-19.

The chain combines TRBV16 with TRBJ2-1; 9 positions agree with TRBD2. This CDR3 has 17 residues. Germline CDR1 and CDR2: KGHSY and FQNENV. With 0 bases clipped from V and 5 bases from J, the junction kept 8 bases outside the gene matches. The CDR3 reads CASSQSLAGQGDNEQFF. In DNA, the CDR3 is TGTGCCAGCAGCCAATCCCTAGCGGGACAAGGGGACAATGAGCAGTTCTTC.

This chain connects TRBV14 to TRBJ1-2; D perhaps matches TRBD1 (5 bases). The CDR3 is 13 residues long. The germline V gene has CDR1 SGHDN and CDR2 FVKESK. The germline V and J ends were trimmed by 0 bases and 8 bases, with 10 bases remaining between them. The CDR3 DNA is TGTGCCAGCAGCCAAGATCCGGGGGACGGCTACACCTTC. This codes for CASSQDPGDGYTF.

The genes are TRBV7-9 and TRBJ2-5, with D perhaps TRBD2 (5 bases). The V end lost 5 bases, the J end lost 5 bases, and 15 bases lay between the germline ends. Germline-derived CDR1 and CDR2 are SEHNR and FQNEAQ (reference sequence). This CDR3 comprises 14 residues. The chain's CDR3 is CASSPNPRGETQYF. The CDR3 DNA sequence: TGTGCCAGCAGCCCTAATCCTAGAGGGGAGACCCAGTACTTC.

J is TRBJ2-2 and V is TRBV6-5, with 8 bases that match TRBD1. J gave up 4 bases and V 0 bases, and 1 base lay outside the gene matches. Per germline, CDR1 MNHEY and CDR2 SVGAGI. The CDR3 covers 15 residues. Written as DNA, the CDR3 is TGTGCCAGCAGTTACTCTCAGGGGGCCACCGGGGAGCTGTTTTTT. This translates into CASSYSQGATGELFF.

The rearrangement uses TRBV30 and TRBJ2-2, with 8 bases identical to TRBD2. Germline-derived CDR1 and CDR2 are GTSNPN and SVGIG (reference sequence). The CDR3 length is 13 residues. The ends lost 7 bases at V and 7 bases at J; junction bases unmatched: 8. CDR3 region: CALEYGTSGELFF. The CDR3 coding sequence is TGTGCCTTGGAGTACGGGACTAGCGGGGAGCTGTTTTTT.

The chain couples TRBV29-1 to TRBJ2-5; 11 bases are shared with TRBD1. This CDR3 is 12 amino acids long. Per germline, CDR1 SQVTM and CDR2 ANQGSEA. V gave up 6 bases and J gave up 4 bases; unmatched junction bases: 1. The CDR3 spells CSVGQGGETQYF. The DNA for the CDR3 is TGCAGCGTGGGACAGGGGGGAGAGACCCAGTACTTC.

The chain uses TRBV6-5 and TRBJ1-4; no clear D. The V gene's germline CDR1 is MNHEY and CDR2 SVGAGI. V was shortened by 0 bases and J by 5 bases, with 10 bases between the two germline ends. The CDR3 runs to 15 residues. The CDR3 protein is CASSYSNRGNEKLFF. CDR3 DNA sequence: TGTGCCAGCAGTTACTCGAACCGAGGGAATGAAAAACTGTTTTTT.

The chain is built from TRBV3-1 (or the pseudogene TRBV3-2) and TRBJ2-3; TRBD2 is a possible D gene (5 bases). Trimming removed 5 bases at V and 2 bases at J, with 8 bases between. This CDR3 comprises 13 residues. CDR1 and CDR2 from the germline V gene are LGHDT and YNNKEL (reference sequence). The CDR3 loop is CASSARVTDTQYF. CDR3 nucleotides: TGTGCCAGCAGCGCGAGGGTCACAGATACGCAGTATTTT.

The genes are TRBV18 and TRBJ1-2, with TRBD1 matching 7 bases. CDR1 and CDR2 (germline): KGHSH, LQKENI. V was pared by 2 bases and J by 3 bases, with 6 bases of the junction left unmatched. The CDR3 consists of 15 residues. CDR3 in amino acids: CASSPTGTVHYGYTF. The CDR3, as DNA: TGTGCCAGCTCACCAACCGGGACAGTTCACTATGGCTACACCTTC.